This T cell receptor (beta chain) was recovered during a study of control samples from healthy donors and cancer patients. Germline V gene data show CDR1 as MNHEY and CDR2 as SMNVEV (reference sequence). The V end lost 3 bases, the J end lost 6 bases, and 18 bases lay between the germline ends. This CDR3 contains 16 residues. Here immunoSEQ multiplex PCR was the method, and the copy in TCRdb shows in-frame clones only, minus some. This table has around 90,000 clones, about 85% appearing once. Sequenced material: blood. This sequence originates from a man in his thirties or forties in good health. This chain joins TRBV27 and TRBJ2-1; maybe TRBD2 (7 bases). The CDR3 nucleotides are TGTGCCAGCAGTTTGTCCTGGGGGGGCGCGGGCAATGAGCAGTTCTTC. This codes for CASSLSWGGAGNEQFF.